Listed below are T cell receptor beta chains from one sample, sequenced in a study of response to subunit inactivated influenza vaccine. Each CDR3 protein gets one entry after TCRdb re-called the RT-PCR reads with MiXCR. This sample yields hundreds of thousands of distinct CDR3 sequences, of which about 15% are seen a single time; about 7.6% belongs to the top ten. This specimen was PBMCs from blood, taken roughly 2 weeks before vaccination. These TCRs come from a man aged 45-65 years who received an inactivated influenza vaccine. Each CDR3 is given with its conserved first and last residue. Fields, in order: clone size, J gene, D gene, V gene, CDR3 DNA, CDR3 protein. A D gene is named only where the DNA matches it firmly. Not every row has a clone size; where given, it reads once, few, many or a size class.

>-|TRBJ2-2|TRBD1|TRBV7-9
TGTGCCAGCAGCTTAGATGGGACAGGGCGAACCGGGGAGCTGTTTTTT
CASSLDGTGRTGELFF
>-|TRBJ1-3|-|TRBV6-6
TGTGCCAGCGCAGGGTCTGGAAACACCATATATTTT
CASAGSGNTIYF
>many|TRBJ1-4|TRBD1|TRBV7-9
TGTGCCAGCAGCTTAGTGGGACAGGGAGATGAAAAACTGTTTTTT
CASSLVGQGDEKLFF
>-|TRBJ1-1|TRBD1|TRBV28
TGTGCCAGCACCGCGGACAGGGCTACTGAAGCTTTCTTT
CASTADRATEAFF
>few|TRBJ1-2|-|TRBV7-2
TGTGCCAGCAGCCTATACAGACAGGCCGCTGGCTACACCTTC
CASSLYRQAAGYTF
>few|TRBJ1-4|-|TRBV28
TGTGCCAGCAGTTCGGCACAGGGAAGGGCTGAAAAACTGTTTTTT
CASSSAQGRAEKLFF
>-|TRBJ2-5|-|TRBV7-9
TGTGCCAGCAGCCCTTGGCAAGAGACCCAGTACTTC
CASSPWQETQYF
>-|TRBJ2-7|-|TRBV27
TGTGCCAGCAGTCGTAACTGGGCGAGCTCCTACGAGCAGTACTTC
CASSRNWASSYEQYF
>few|TRBJ2-7|-|TRBV24-1
TGTGCCACCAGGTGGTCGCGCGGGGACTACGAGCAGTACTTC
CATRWSRGDYEQYF
>-|TRBJ1-1|TRBD1|TRBV20-1
TGCAGTGCTATAGGACAGGGGGCAACTGAAGCTTTCTTT
CSAIGQGATEAFF
>-|TRBJ2-7|-|TRBV15
TGTGCCATGGGCCCCGGGCTCCTCTACTGGGCAGAGCAGTACTTC
CAMGPGLLYWAEQYF
>few|TRBJ2-7|TRBD2|TRBV2
TGTGCCAGCAGCTGGACTAGCGGGACTTACGAGCAGTACTTC
CASSWTSGTYEQYF
>many|TRBJ1-1|-|TRBV4-1
TGTGCCAGCAGCCTCGGGACACTGAACACTGAAGCTTTCTTT
CASSLGTLNTEAFF
>many|TRBJ1-1|-|TRBV6-5
TGTGCCAGCAGTTATGGCAGGCGGGCGGGAGAAGCTTTCTTT
CASSYGRRAGEAFF
>many|TRBJ2-3|-|TRBV5-1
TGCGCCAGCAGCCCGGGTCCAAGCACAGATACGCAGTATTTT
CASSPGPSTDTQYF
>few|TRBJ2-3|TRBD2|TRBV20-1
TGCAGTGCCCCGGGACTAGTCGGGGATACGCAGTATTTT
CSAPGLVGDTQYF
>few|TRBJ2-1|-|TRBV2
TGTGCCAGCAATCAGGGTTCCCACAATGAGCAGTTCTTC
CASNQGSHNEQFF
>few|TRBJ2-5|-|TRBV5-4
TGTGCCAGCAGCTATACGGGAGCCAAGGAGACCCAGTACTTC
CASSYTGAKETQYF
>few|TRBJ2-1|TRBD2|TRBV5-6
TGTGCCAGCAGCTTGTGGACTAGCGGGAGAATCAATGAGCAGTTCTTC
CASSLWTSGRINEQFF
>-|TRBJ2-2|-|TRBV20-1
TGCAGTGCTAGGAAGGGGTCCGGGGAGCTGTTTTTT
CSARKGSGELFF
>few|TRBJ2-1|TRBD2|TRBV6-2/TRBV6-3
TGTGCCAGCAGCTTACGTAGGCTAGCGGGAGTGGGCGAGCAGTTCTTC
CASSLRRLAGVGEQFF
>-|TRBJ1-4|-|TRBV4-3
TGCGCCAGCAGCCAAGAACCATATGGGAGTAATGAAAAACTGTTTTTT
CASSQEPYGSNEKLFF
>many|TRBJ2-7|-|TRBV12-3/TRBV12-4
TGTGCCAGCAGTTTAAAGCGGGCCAGGGTGTCTTACGAGCAGTACTTC
CASSLKRARVSYEQYF
>-|TRBJ2-1|-|TRBV7-2
TGTGCCAGCAGCTTGAACGGGGCCAATGAGCAGTTCTTC
CASSLNGANEQFF
>-|TRBJ2-5|-|TRBV5-1
TGCGCCAGCAGCATACCGACAGGGGAGGGTGAGACCCAGTACTTC
CASSIPTGEGETQYF
>few|TRBJ1-5|-|TRBV6-2/TRBV6-3
TGTGCCACCTCGGACAGCTTCAATCAGCCCCAGCATTTT
CATSDSFNQPQHF
>few|TRBJ2-7|TRBD2|TRBV28
TGTGCCAGCAGACAAACTAGCGGGAGGTCCTACGAGCAGTACTTC
CASRQTSGRSYEQYF
>-|TRBJ2-7|TRBD2|TRBV27
TGTGCCAGCAGTTTATCGACAGCGGGGGCCTACGAGCAGTACTTC
CASSLSTAGAYEQYF
>-|TRBJ2-3|-|TRBV28
TGTGCCAGCAGGCTTCTTTTGGGAGATACGCAGTATTTT
CASRLLLGDTQYF
>few|TRBJ1-1|-|TRBV2
TGTGCCAGCGCGACAGAGAACACTGAAGCTTTCTTT
CASATENTEAFF
>few|TRBJ2-1|TRBD2|TRBV29-1
TGCAGCGTTGAATTACTAGCGGGAACTGAGCAGTTCTTC
CSVELLAGTEQFF
>few|TRBJ1-1|-|TRBV11-2
TGTGCCAGCAGCTTAGAGATTGGGTGGATGAACACTGAAGCTTTCTTT
CASSLEIGWMNTEAFF
>few|TRBJ2-1|TRBD2|TRBV25-1
TGTGCCAGCAGTAGCGGGAGTGGATACAATGAGCAGTTCTTC
CASSSGSGYNEQFF
>few|TRBJ1-1|TRBD1|TRBV7-6
TGTGCCAGCAGCCACCCTCGGGACAGCATGAACACTGAAGCTTTCTTT
CASSHPRDSMNTEAFF
>-|TRBJ2-7|-|TRBV7-9
TGTGCCAGCAGTTCCGGGACTGCTGAATCCTCCTACGAGCAGTACTTC
CASSSGTAESSYEQYF
>few|TRBJ2-2|TRBD1|TRBV2
TGTGCCAGCAGGAAGGACAGGTCCGGGGAGCTGTTTTTT
CASRKDRSGELFF
>few|TRBJ1-2|-|TRBV9
TGTGCCAGCAGCGGCCTGGGGGTCACTCGTGGCTACACCTTC
CASSGLGVTRGYTF
>-|TRBJ2-7|TRBD1|TRBV28
TGTGCCAGCAAGCCTAAGACAGGGAGCTCCTACGAGCAGTACTTC
CASKPKTGSSYEQYF
>-|TRBJ2-1|TRBD2|TRBV4-3
TGCGCCAGCAGCCAAGATAGCCGGGGGGACTACAATGAGCAGTTCTTC
CASSQDSRGDYNEQFF
>many|TRBJ2-7|TRBD2|TRBV29-1
TGCAGCGTTGCCTCCGGGACTAGCAGCTTTAACGAGCAGTACTTC
CSVASGTSSFNEQYF